Given below is one T cell receptor beta chain in context. Its matching antigen is unknown. The record originates from a study of CD8+CD57+ T cells in acquired aplastic anemia. For the study at large: Sorted CD4+ and CD8+ cells gave an average of roughly 3.2 ug of DNA.

The CDR3 sequence is 15 residues long. V was clipped by 0 bases and J by 3 bases, with 13 bases between them. CDR1 is SGHDT, CDR2 YYEEEE, per germline. Whoever was chosen for sequencing had shown CD8+CD57+ cell expansion by flow cytometry. Each patient had severe acquired aplastic anemia. The study, taken as a whole, reports: Patients had approximately 30 CD8+ CDR3 sequences in common with controls (the shared set).

Using genomic DNA as the template, TCR beta VDJ and CDR3 profiling was carried out. Each CDR3 protein gets one entry after TCRdb re-called the reads with MiXCR. This table has about 160,000 distinct CDR3 sequences, about 64% appearing once. The material sequenced was sorted CD4+, CD8+, or CD8+CD57+ T cells (not recorded which) from PBMCs. The rearrangement links TRBV5-6 to TRBJ2-7; D gene ambiguous. The clonotype comes from a human donor with aplastic anemia. Here the CDR3 DNA reads TGTGCCAGCAGCTTGGGGAAGGGATTAAACTACGAGCAGTACTTC. Protein: CASSLGKGLNYEQYF. Together with reference TRBV5-6 and TRBJ2-7, the CDR3 gives the full variable domain: DAGVTQSPTHLIKTRGQQVTLRCSPKSGHDTVSWYQQALGQGPQFIFQYYEEEERQRGNFPDRFSGHQFPNYSSELNVNALLLGDSALYLCASSLGKGLNYEQYFGPGTRLTVT.